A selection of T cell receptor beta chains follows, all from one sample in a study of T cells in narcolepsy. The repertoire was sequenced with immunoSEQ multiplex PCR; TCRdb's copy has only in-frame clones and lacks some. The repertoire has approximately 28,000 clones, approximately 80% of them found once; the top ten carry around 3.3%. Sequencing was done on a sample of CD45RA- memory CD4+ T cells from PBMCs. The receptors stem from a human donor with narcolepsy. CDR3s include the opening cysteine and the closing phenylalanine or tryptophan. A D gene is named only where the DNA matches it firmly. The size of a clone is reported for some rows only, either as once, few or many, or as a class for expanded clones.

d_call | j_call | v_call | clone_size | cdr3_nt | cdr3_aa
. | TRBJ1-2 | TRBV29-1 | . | TGCAGCGTTGTTTCGACTCCAGGATACTATGGCTACACCTTC | CSVVSTPGYYGYTF
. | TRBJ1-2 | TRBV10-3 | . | TGTGCCATCAGGTCACTCAGGGATAGTGGCTACACCTTC | CAIRSLRDSGYTF
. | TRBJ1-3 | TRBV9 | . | TGTGCCAGCAGCGTAGAACACTCTGGAAACACCATATATTTT | CASSVEHSGNTIYF
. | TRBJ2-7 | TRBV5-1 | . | TGCGCCAGCAGCCCACAGGGAGTCGTCTCCTACGAGCAGTACTTC | CASSPQGVVSYEQYF
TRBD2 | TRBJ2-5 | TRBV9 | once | TGTGCCAGCAGCGTAATCCCCAGCGGGGGGCCTGAGACCCAGTACTTC | CASSVIPSGGPETQYF
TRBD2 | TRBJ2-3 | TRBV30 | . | TGTGCCTGGAGTCTAGCGGGGCCAGGCACAGATACGCAGTATTTT | CAWSLAGPGTDTQYF
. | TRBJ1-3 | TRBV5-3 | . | TGTGCCAGCAGCTTGGGTGCACAATCTGGAAACACCATATATTTT | CASSLGAQSGNTIYF
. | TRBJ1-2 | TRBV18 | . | TGTGCCAGCTCACCGTCTACTGTGGAGAACTATGGCTACACCTTC | CASSPSTVENYGYTF
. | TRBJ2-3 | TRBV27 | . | TGTGCCAGCAGTTTCGGGGCGCCTAGCACAGATACGCAGTATTTT | CASSFGAPSTDTQYF
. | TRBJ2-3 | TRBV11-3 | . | TGTGCCAGCAGCTTAGGGGCGGACAATACGCAGTATTTT | CASSLGADNTQYF
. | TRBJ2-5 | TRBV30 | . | TGTGCCTTGTTTGCGGTGCCAGGGTCCGGTTTAGGAGAGACCCAGTACTTC | CALFAVPGSGLGETQYF
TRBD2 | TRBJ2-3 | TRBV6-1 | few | TGTGCCAGCAGTGCCAACTTAGCGGGGGCGGGGGGAGATACGCAGTATTTT | CASSANLAGAGGDTQYF
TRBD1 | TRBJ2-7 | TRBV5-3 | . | TGTGCCAGAAGCTTGACCTCCGGGACAGGGGTGTTCTACGAGCAGTACTTC | CARSLTSGTGVFYEQYF
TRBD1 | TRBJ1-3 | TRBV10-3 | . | TGTGCCATCAGAGAGGGACAGGGAGGAAACACCATATATTTT | CAIREGQGGNTIYF
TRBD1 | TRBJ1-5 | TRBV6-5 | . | TGTGCCAGCAGACGGGACAGGGATCAGCCCCAGCATTTT | CASRRDRDQPQHF
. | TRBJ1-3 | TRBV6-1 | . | TGTGCCAGCAGTTCCATAGCCGGTTCTGGAAACACCATATATTTT | CASSSIAGSGNTIYF
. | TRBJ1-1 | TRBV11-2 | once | TGTGCCAGCAGCTTTAAAGGAGGGAACACTGAAGCTTTCTTT | CASSFKGGNTEAFF
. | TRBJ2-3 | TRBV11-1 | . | TGTGCCAGCAGCTTGTCATTTGGGTCAGATACGCAGTATTTT | CASSLSFGSDTQYF
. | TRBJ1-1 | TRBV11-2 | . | TGTGCCAGCAGCCCGTCAGCGGGGGATTTGAACACTGAAGCTTTCTTT | CASSPSAGDLNTEAFF
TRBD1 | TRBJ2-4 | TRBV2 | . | TGTGCCAGTACCTCGGGACAGGGGTTATTTGAGGCCAAAAACATTCAGTACTTC | CASTSGQGLFEAKNIQYF
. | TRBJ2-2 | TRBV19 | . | TGTGCCAGTACCGGCGGGGAGCTGTTTTTT | CASTGGELFF
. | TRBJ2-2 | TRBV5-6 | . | TGTGCCAGCAGCTTGGCCGCAGGGACCGGGGAGCTGTTTTTT | CASSLAAGTGELFF
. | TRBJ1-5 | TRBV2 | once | TGTGCCAGCAGCGGGCGGGGGGGCCGTAGCAATCAGCCCCAGCATTTT | CASSGRGGRSNQPQHF
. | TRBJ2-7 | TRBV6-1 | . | TGTGCCAGCAGTGAAGCCCGACGTAGTATGACGATCGAGCAGTACTTC | CASSEARRSMTIEQYF
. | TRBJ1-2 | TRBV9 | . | TGTGCCAGCAGCGTAGGAACAGGCTCCCTTGGCTACACCTTC | CASSVGTGSLGYTF
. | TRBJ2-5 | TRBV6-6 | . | TGTGCCAGCAAACCTCCCGGACCGAGGGAGACCCAGTACTTC | CASKPPGPRETQYF
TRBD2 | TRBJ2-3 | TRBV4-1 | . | TGCGCCAGCAGCCTCCCGGGACTAGCGGGGGGGCGTGCAGATACGCAGTATTTT | CASSLPGLAGGRADTQYF
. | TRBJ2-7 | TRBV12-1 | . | TGTGCCAGCCGAAATTACAGCTTATACTACGAGCAGTACTTC | CASRNYSLYYEQYF
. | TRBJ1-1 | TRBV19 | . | TGTGCCAGTAGTATGGGAACGAGGGACACTGAAGCTTTCTTT | CASSMGTRDTEAFF
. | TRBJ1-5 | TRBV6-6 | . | TGTGCCAGCAGTTCTAGAAGTGGCAATCAGCCCCAGCATTTT | CASSSRSGNQPQHF
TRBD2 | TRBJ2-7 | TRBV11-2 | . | TGTGCCAGCAGCTCCCTTGGGAGAGAGCGGGGGGATTCCTACGAGCAGTACTTC | CASSSLGRERGDSYEQYF
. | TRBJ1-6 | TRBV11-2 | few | TGTGCCAGCACCACTCCCTGGGGTTCACCCCTCCACTTT | CASTTPWGSPLHF
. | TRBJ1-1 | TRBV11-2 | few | TGTGCCAGCAGCTGGCAGGGTTTCGCTTTCTTT | CASSWQGFAFF
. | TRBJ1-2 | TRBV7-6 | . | TGTGCCAGCAGCCCCAGCGGGCAAGGCTATGGCTACACCTTC | CASSPSGQGYGYTF
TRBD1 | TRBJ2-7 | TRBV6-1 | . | TGTGCCACCACAAGGGGGACAGGGTCCTACGAGCAGTACTTC | CATTRGTGSYEQYF
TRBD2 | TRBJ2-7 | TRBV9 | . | TGTGCCAGCAGCGTAGACCTAGCGGGGTACGAGCAGTACTTC | CASSVDLAGYEQYF